This TCR beta chain stems from a study of cytomegalovirus exposure and HLA in healthy donors (TCRdb year 2017). Some background on the complete study: In an earlier analysis of roughly 590 of the donors, 276 Gb of sequence data and roughly 100 million unique TCR beta sequences from about 179 million T cells were reported. Approximately 310 gigabases of sequencing data and 70 million to 85 million unique TCR sequences were included in an early release covering roughly 600 HLA-typed donors. HLA typing included class I and class II loci at four-digit resolution. Every repertoire in the discovery cohort had been generated on one and the same sequencing platform. The number of typed donors differed by locus: about 629-630 for A, B, C, DRB1 and DQB1; 500 to 550 for DQA1; around 610 for DPA1; and 450 to 480 for DPB1. Besides the first cohort of about 730 subjects, a separate validation cohort made up of 120 or so different subjects was used. An earlier analysis of several hundred of the donors applied high-throughput TCR beta sequencing to assess whether each TCR beta V gene segment acted as functional or pseudogenic. Genome-wide SNP genotypes for about 65% of the roughly 670 donors were used in a later genetic analysis, which treated that subset as a discovery cohort. The study combined high-throughput TCR immunosequencing, statistical association of individual TCRs with disease status, and machine learning to predict cytomegalovirus infection status. On average, approximately 250,000 unique TCR beta nucleotide sequences were sequenced per donor among 398 genotyped donors of the cohort, with roughly 18% of those sequences being non-productive. In a later analysis, previously published TCR beta repertoires from several hundred donors were re-analyzed and high-resolution HLA genotyping was added so that TCR occurrence patterns could be studied. Roughly five DR-DQ haplotypes were handled as single units for association and clustering, since linkage in the cohort was strong. Among the approximately 420 genotyped donors, more than 70% belonged to the genetic ancestry cluster associated with self-reported Caucasian donors. The study profiled the T cell repertoires of hundreds of subjects by immunosequencing and related them to cytomegalovirus serostatus. The later analysis used no new phenotypic data to find candidate immune exposures, relying instead on TCR beta sequences and their occurrence across donors. The aim of the study was to test whether cataloging public T cell receptors could identify signatures of past pathogen exposure. Alongside the repertoire data, information on donor age, sex, ethnicity and CMV serostatus was compiled.

This clone showed up just a few times. There is no known antigen for this receptor. Base qualities are not provided; no much larger clone lies one nucleotide away. General conclusions and limits of the study: In a later analysis, TCR association rates were found to vary across HLA loci, with the most associated TCRs seen for DRB1 alleles and the fewest for HLA-C alleles. The presence/absence analyses assumed that sequencing depth was roughly uniform across donors, and that assumption may not be true. A later genetic analysis reported fewer N-insertions in productive TCRs among donors in an Asian-associated ancestry cluster than the roughly 700-donor mean. Because some donors lacked HLA typing at each locus, the association tests relied only on the typed subset. Most TCR sequences were observed very rarely across donors, whereas some public TCRs were present in many individuals. The earlier analysis of fewer than 750 of the donors excluded roughly 16 rarely observed V segments, including chromosome 9 orphons, because counts were too low. In an earlier analysis of around 500 of the donors, most TCR beta V segments appeared in productive rearrangements about 87% or about 30% of the time, broadly matching IMGT annotations. A cluster of highly shared sequence variants was judged likely to be a technical artifact of the sequencing pipeline. Correlated functional status among segregating V segments might be attributable to linkage disequilibrium, but an unknown experimental factor could not be ruled out. It was suggested by the authors that the approach could potentially be generalized to other disease states and immunological phenotypes. Cytomegalovirus status was reported to be diagnosed by the classifier with high specificity and sensitivity in both the original and validation cohorts. Only TCR beta chains were sequenced in this cohort, and the absence of alpha or paired-chain data limited detectable features. A total of roughly 160 TCR beta chains were listed by the study as associated with cytomegalovirus. A later analysis found that most CMV-associated TCR beta chains appeared HLA-restricted, with HLA associations seemingly driven largely by CMV exposure. Some IMGT-functional V segments, including TRBV6-2 and TRBV6-3, could not be distinguished by the 87-base-pair reads and were therefore excluded. In a later analysis, HLA-associated TCR beta chains showed more clonal expansion and lower generation probabilities than non-associated chains that were equally common. A further reported finding was that TCR beta sequences accurately predicted the HLA-A and HLA-B alleles for most subjects in the first cohort. V-gene and J-gene trimming of TCR beta chains was associated with a missense DCLRE1C variant in a later genetic analysis, and the association was replicated in an independent cohort. At a false discovery rate of 0.05, a later analysis linked 16,000 or so TCR beta sequences to specific HLA alleles. A later analysis reported that several top co-occurrence clusters appeared linked to parvovirus B19, influenza, CMV and Epstein-Barr virus. A few of the identified cytomegalovirus-associated TCR beta chains were confirmed in vitro to be specific for cytomegalovirus antigens. When HLA alleles, especially DR and DQ, strongly co-occurred, attributing TCR associations to individual alleles was difficult. CMV serostatus was the only immune exposure information available for the cohort.

In total, roughly 670 healthy bone marrow donors made up the cohort. All cohort members were sampled while nominally healthy, although unrecorded immune exposures were likely present. The donor was CMV seropositive and was included in the group of 300 or so seropositive cohort members. Each donor provided a peripheral blood sample, and peripheral blood mononuclear cells were used for TCR beta sequencing. Genomic DNA was extracted from the blood cell samples with the Qiagen DNeasy Blood Extraction Kit. The CDR3 contains 16 residues, cysteine and phenylalanine counted. Just the 48-base CDR3 DNA is kept, in frame starting at base 1. The method behind the library was the immunoSEQ multiplex PCR assay. A mixture of 60 forward primers for TCR Vbeta segments and 13 reverse primers for TCR Jbeta segments was used in the multiplex PCR. The CDR3 region of rearranged TCR beta genes was amplified from genomic DNA by a multiplex PCR assay. The amplified TCR beta libraries were sequenced on the Illumina HiSeq System as 87-base-pair reads. Regarding the original processing steps: A later analysis counted some 80 million unique TCR beta chains across the approximately 700 repertoires, and 10 million to 11 million of these chains were shared by at least two donors. Raw reads were error-corrected and collapsed into unique sequences by a nearest-neighbor algorithm in which closely related sequences were merged to remove PCR and sequencing errors. CDR3 sequences were aligned to IMGT reference sequences to assign V, D and J gene segments. For a sequence to be retained, a match of at least six nucleotides was required to both a V gene segment and a J gene segment. Rearrangements were called productive when the CDR3 lacked stop codons and stayed in frame with V and J; all others were non-productive. Following IMGT convention, CDR3 was defined as the stretch from the second conserved V-encoded cysteine up to the conserved J-encoded phenylalanine. Sequences without an unambiguous match to a single V gene segment were excluded from the earlier analysis of almost 600 of the donors. An earlier analysis of some 500 of the donors classified V segments as functional when productive rearrangements were above 56.7% and as segregating when the standard deviation between donors was above 5%. A statistical classification framework was developed to diagnose cytomegalovirus status using the catalog of TCR beta chain sequences. In a later analysis, V and J genes were assigned by comparing TCR nucleotide sequences against IMGT/GENE-DB human TR gene sequences. A later analysis assigned CDR3 sequences and most-parsimonious VDJ recombination scenarios with the TCRdist pipeline. In a later analysis, every TCR beta chain was defined by the combination of its CDR3 amino acid sequence and its V-gene family, and reads without a unique V-gene family were dropped. To address suspected cross-contamination and a sequencing artifact, a later analysis removed 450 to 700 highly shared, low-generation-probability nucleotide sequences. In a later analysis, a clonal expansion index for each public chain was calculated from normalized within-repertoire ranks of inferred template counts. A later analysis computed generation probabilities with a VDJ recombination model fitted to out-of-frame rearrangements, and checked the results against IGoR. Hypergeometric tests were used in a later analysis to score TCR-TCR, TCR-HLA and TCR-CMV co-occurrence, with a repertoire-size bias correction applied to the TCR pairs. False discovery rates were estimated in a later analysis by permuting HLA or CMV assignments 20 times. In a later analysis, co-occurring TCRs were grouped using DBSCAN, with TCRdist sequence similarity added in when clustering inside HLA-allele-positive subsets. Repertoires with fewer than 30,000 or more than 120,000 public chains, plus five repertoires with anomalous nucleotide sharing, were excluded from co-occurrence clustering. TCRdb stores this immuneACCESS table with in-frame sequences only. Part of the clones is absent; in the studies checked, under half of the shortfall reflects unresolved V genes, and no reason is known for the rest. The V and J calls and clone size come from that table; D and trimming were worked out from the DNA. This sample has about 110,000 clones in its table, and 60% to 85% of those were observed once. The top ten clonotypes cover less than 3% of the sample.

This chain is built from TRBV21-1 and TRBJ2-4; the table's D gene call, TRBD1, was not cross checked with the DNA. TRBV21-1 is assigned pseudogene status. This TCR was sampled from a woman aged 60-75 years in good health and CMV-seropositive. The source material was PBMCs. The DNA reads as follows: TGTGCCAGGATAAAACAAACAGGGAAGGACAAAAACATTCAGTACTTC. Translated, it gives CARIKQTGKDKNIQYF.